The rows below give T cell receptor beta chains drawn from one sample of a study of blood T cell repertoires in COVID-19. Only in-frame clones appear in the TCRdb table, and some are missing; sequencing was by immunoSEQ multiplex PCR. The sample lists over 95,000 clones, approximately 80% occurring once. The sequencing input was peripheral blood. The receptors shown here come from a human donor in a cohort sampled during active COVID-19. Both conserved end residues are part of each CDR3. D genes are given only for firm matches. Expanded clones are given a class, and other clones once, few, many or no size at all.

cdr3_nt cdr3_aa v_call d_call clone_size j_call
TGTGCCAGCAGCCTAGGGAGCCGCAATCAGCCCCAGCATTTT CASSLGSRNQPQHF TRBV6-2/TRBV6-3 . . TRBJ1-5
TGTGCCAGCAGCTTAGTCGGAGCGGCTAGCACAGATACGCAGTATTTT CASSLVGAASTDTQYF TRBV7-6 . . TRBJ2-3
TGTGCCACCAGTGACCCGACACATAACTATGGCTACACCTTC CATSDPTHNYGYTF TRBV24-1 . . TRBJ1-2
TGCGCCAGCAGCCAAGACGGGACAGGTTCAACTAATGAAAAACTGTTTTTT CASSQDGTGSTNEKLFF TRBV4-1 TRBD1 . TRBJ1-4
TGTGCCAGCAGCTTACAGGGTTACGAGCAGTACTTC CASSLQGYEQYF TRBV6-2/TRBV6-3 . . TRBJ2-7
TGTGCTAGTGGCTCCGGCAGGGAAAAACTGTTTTTT CASGSGREKLFF TRBV12-5 . few TRBJ1-4
TGTGCCAGTAGGACAGGGGGCGCCTCTGGAAACACCATATATTTT CASRTGGASGNTIYF TRBV19 TRBD1 few TRBJ1-3
TGTGCCACCAGTGATTCGACTAGCGGGATTGGTCTTGAGCAGTTCTTC CATSDSTSGIGLEQFF TRBV24-1 TRBD2 . TRBJ2-1
TGTGCCAGCAGGGGGAGATGGGGTTACGAGCAGTACTTC CASRGRWGYEQYF TRBV5-6 . . TRBJ2-7
TGTGCCAGCAGCCAACCCGGACAGCCCTACGAGCAGTACTTC CASSQPGQPYEQYF TRBV4-2 . . TRBJ2-7
TGTGCCAGCAGCCGCGAGCGGGAGGGCCCTCGGAATGAGCAGTTCTTC CASSREREGPRNEQFF TRBV4-2 TRBD2 . TRBJ2-1
TGTGCCAGCAGCCCTAAGATAGCGGGGGGATACGAGCAGTACTTC CASSPKIAGGYEQYF TRBV6-6 TRBD2 . TRBJ2-7
TGTGCCAGCAGACCGACAGGGGGCATTGGTGTCACCGGGGAGCTGTTTTTT CASRPTGGIGVTGELFF TRBV3-1/TRBV3-2 TRBD1 . TRBJ2-2
TGCGCCAGCAGCTTGGTGGCACTGGAGGAAAAACTGTTTTTT CASSLVALEEKLFF TRBV5-1 . . TRBJ1-4
TGTGCCAGCAGCTTAGGGGGGAGAGGGGGAACCAAGCAGTACTTC CASSLGGRGGTKQYF TRBV7-2 . . TRBJ2-7
TGTGCCAGCAGTGAAGCGCTTCGACAGGGGGGCCTCTACGAGCAGTACTTC CASSEALRQGGLYEQYF TRBV2 TRBD1 few TRBJ2-7
TGTGCCAGCAGCTCCTCGGGAGGGTCCCACGAGCAGTACTTC CASSSSGGSHEQYF TRBV11-2 TRBD2 . TRBJ2-7
TGCGCCAGCAGCAGAGGTAGGGGGCGGTTTCAGCCCCAGCATTTT CASSRGRGRFQPQHF TRBV10-1 TRBD1 . TRBJ1-5
TGTGCCAGCAGCTTAAATAGGCGGCCAAATGAAAAACTGTTTTTT CASSLNRRPNEKLFF TRBV7-2 . . TRBJ1-4
TGTGCCAGCAGCTCTCTAGCGGGGGCCTCCTACAATGAGCAGTTCTTC CASSSLAGASYNEQFF TRBV7-9 TRBD2 . TRBJ2-1
TGTGCCAGCAGCCGGACTAGCGGGTCCCTTACCTACGAGCAGTACTTC CASSRTSGSLTYEQYF TRBV27 TRBD2 medium-sized TRBJ2-7
TGTGCCAGCCGGTTCGACAGGAGCTCCTACGAGCAGTACTTC CASRFDRSSYEQYF TRBV6-6 . few TRBJ2-7
TGCAGCGTTGTAGAGGACAGCAACTATGGCTACACCTTC CSVVEDSNYGYTF TRBV29-1 . . TRBJ1-2
TGTGCCAGCAGCTTAGTGGGACTAGCGGGAGGGCCAACGAGAGATACGCAGTATTTT CASSLVGLAGGPTRDTQYF TRBV11-2 TRBD2 . TRBJ2-3
TGCGCCAGCAGCTCAGGGACAGTCGGTCGCACAGATACGCAGTATTTT CASSSGTVGRTDTQYF TRBV5-1 TRBD1 . TRBJ2-3
TGTGCCACATTGTCAGGGGAGCGTAGGCAGCCCCAGCATTTT CATLSGERRQPQHF TRBV25-1 . few TRBJ1-5
TGTGCCAGTAGTTCCCGGGACAGAGCTAACTATGGCTACACCTTC CASSSRDRANYGYTF TRBV19 TRBD1 once TRBJ1-2
TGTGCCAGCAGAGGAGAGGGACAGGGTAATCAGCCCCAGCATTTT CASRGEGQGNQPQHF TRBV28 TRBD1 few TRBJ1-5
TGTGCCAGCAGTACCAGGGGGTTGTCCTACGAGCAGTACTTC CASSTRGLSYEQYF TRBV27 TRBD1 . TRBJ2-7
TGTGCCAGCAGCCGGCCAGGGTGTCGGTATGGCTACACCTTC CASSRPGCRYGYTF TRBV3-1/TRBV3-2 . . TRBJ1-2
TGCGCCAGCAGCCAAGAGGACAGAGGAAATTCACCCCTCCACTTT CASSQEDRGNSPLHF TRBV4-3 . . TRBJ1-6
TGTGCCAGCAGCGTCTCGACAGGGGAGGGTGGCTACACCTTC CASSVSTGEGGYTF TRBV9 TRBD1 few TRBJ1-2
TGCGCCAGCAGCCGGGGTTTGGTCGTAGCGGGGAGCACAGATACGCAGTATTTT CASSRGLVVAGSTDTQYF TRBV4-1 TRBD2 . TRBJ2-3
TGTGCCTGGAGTGTACGGGTCAATCAGCCCCAGCATTTT CAWSVRVNQPQHF TRBV30 . . TRBJ1-5
TGTGCCAGCAGCTTGGGGCAGCAAAACAATGAGCAGTTCTTC CASSLGQQNNEQFF TRBV7-2 . . TRBJ2-1
TGTGCCAGCAACGGACCATCACAGGGGCAGTCACCCCTCCACTTT CASNGPSQGQSPLHF TRBV28 TRBD1 . TRBJ1-6
TGCAGCGTGGGGGGGGGCCAAGAGACCCAGTACTTC CSVGGGQETQYF TRBV29-1 TRBD2 . TRBJ2-5
TGTGCCAGTAGTTGGACACACTCCTACGAGCAGTACTTC CASSWTHSYEQYF TRBV19 . . TRBJ2-7
TGTGCCAGCAGCTTAGCCGGGACAGGGGTTGGAAACACCATATATTTT CASSLAGTGVGNTIYF TRBV7-9 TRBD1 . TRBJ1-3
TGTGCCTGGAGTGTATTTTCGCTGATGGCAAGCGAGCAGTACTTC CAWSVFSLMASEQYF TRBV30 . few TRBJ2-7
TGTGCCAGTAGTCGACGGGACAGGACGTTGGACGAGCAGTACTTC CASSRRDRTLDEQYF TRBV19 TRBD1 . TRBJ2-7
TGTGCCTGGAGTTTCGAATGGGAGGAAGGAAAACTGTTTTTT CAWSFEWEEGKLFF TRBV30 . . TRBJ1-4
TGTGCCAGCAGCCAAGATTATGGTGCTAGCTCAGCCAAAAACATTCAGTACTTC CASSQDYGASSAKNIQYF TRBV4-2 . . TRBJ2-4
TGTGCCAGCAGTTACCCGGGACAGGGGTGGGGTGGCTACACCTTC CASSYPGQGWGGYTF TRBV6-2/TRBV6-3 TRBD1 . TRBJ1-2
TGTGCCAGTAATCTGGAGGGGTACGACACCGGGGAGCTGTTTTTT CASNLEGYDTGELFF TRBV19 . . TRBJ2-2
TGTGCCAGCAGCTGGGGGCGGTCGGGGCCTAATGAAAAACTGTTTTTT CASSWGRSGPNEKLFF TRBV7-9 . . TRBJ1-4
TGTGCCAGCAGTTTAGCTGGGACAGGGGGGAATGAGCAGTTCTTC CASSLAGTGGNEQFF TRBV28 TRBD1 once TRBJ2-1
TGTGCCAGCAGGATTCCCGCGGGAGGGCCCCTGCAGTATTTT CASRIPAGGPLQYF TRBV6-6 TRBD2 . TRBJ2-3
TGTGCCAGCAGCCTTAGCGGGGGCGGATCCTACGAGCAGTACTTC CASSLSGGGSYEQYF TRBV7-9 TRBD2 . TRBJ2-7